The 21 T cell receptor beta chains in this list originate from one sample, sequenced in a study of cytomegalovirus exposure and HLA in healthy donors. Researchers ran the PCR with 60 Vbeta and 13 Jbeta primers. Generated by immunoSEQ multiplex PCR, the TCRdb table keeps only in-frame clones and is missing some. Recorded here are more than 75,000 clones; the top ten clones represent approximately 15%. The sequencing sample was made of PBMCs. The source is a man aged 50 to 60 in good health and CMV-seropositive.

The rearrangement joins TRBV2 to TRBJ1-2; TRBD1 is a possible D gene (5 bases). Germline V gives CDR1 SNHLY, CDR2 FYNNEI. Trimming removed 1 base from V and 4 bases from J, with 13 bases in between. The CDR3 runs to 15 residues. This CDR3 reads CASSEEARGFYGYTF. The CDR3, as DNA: TGTGCCAGCAGTGAAGAGGCTAGGGGCTTCTATGGCTACACCTTC.

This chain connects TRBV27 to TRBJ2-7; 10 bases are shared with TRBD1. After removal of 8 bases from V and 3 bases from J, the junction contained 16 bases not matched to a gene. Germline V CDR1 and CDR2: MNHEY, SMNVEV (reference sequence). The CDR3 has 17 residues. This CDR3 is CASAQLKPGQGLYEQYF. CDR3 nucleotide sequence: TGTGCCAGCGCCCAACTAAAACCGGGACAGGGGCTCTACGAGCAGTACTTC.

The CDR3 DNA sequence: TGTGCCAGCAGCATCACAGGGCCGGGGGGGGAGACCCAGTACTTC. It yields the protein CASSITGPGGETQYF. This sequence joins TRBV7-9 and TRBJ2-5; 8 bases are a match to TRBD2. CDR3 length: 15 amino acids. Germline lookup yields CDR1 SEHNR and CDR2 FQNEAQ (reference sequence). V lost 5 bases, J lost 5 bases, and 10 bases stayed unmatched.

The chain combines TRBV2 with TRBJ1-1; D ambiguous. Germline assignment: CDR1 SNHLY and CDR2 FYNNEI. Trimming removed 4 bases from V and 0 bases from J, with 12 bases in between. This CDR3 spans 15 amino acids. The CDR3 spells CASSGGRALNTEAFF. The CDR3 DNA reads TGTGCCAGCAGTGGAGGGAGGGCGTTGAACACTGAAGCTTTCTTT. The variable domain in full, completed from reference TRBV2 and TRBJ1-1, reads EPEVTQTPSHQVTQMGQEVILRCVPISNHLYFYWYRQILGQKVEFLVSFYNNEISEKSEIFDDQFSVERPDGSNFTLKIRSTKLEDSAMYFCASSGGRALNTEAFFGQGTRLTVV.

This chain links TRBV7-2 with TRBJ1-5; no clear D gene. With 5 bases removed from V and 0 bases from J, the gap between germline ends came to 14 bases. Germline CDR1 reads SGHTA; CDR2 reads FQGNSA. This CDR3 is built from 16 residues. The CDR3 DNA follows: TGTGCCAGCAGCCCCATGGGGAGCTATAGCAATCAGCCCCAGCATTTT. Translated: CASSPMGSYSNQPQHF.

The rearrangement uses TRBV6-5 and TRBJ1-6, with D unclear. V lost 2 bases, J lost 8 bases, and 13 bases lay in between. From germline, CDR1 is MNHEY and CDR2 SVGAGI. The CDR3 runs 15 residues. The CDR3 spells CASSYAARRDSPLHF. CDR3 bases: TGTGCCAGCAGTTACGCGGCCCGGAGGGATTCACCCCTCCACTTT.

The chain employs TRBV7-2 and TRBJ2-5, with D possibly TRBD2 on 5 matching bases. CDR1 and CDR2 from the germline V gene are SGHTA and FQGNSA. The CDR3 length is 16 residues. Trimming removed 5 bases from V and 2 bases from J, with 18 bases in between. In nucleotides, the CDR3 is TGTGCCAGCAGCCCGAGGAGTGGACTGGTTCAAGAGACCCAGTACTTC. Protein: CASSPRSGLVQETQYF.

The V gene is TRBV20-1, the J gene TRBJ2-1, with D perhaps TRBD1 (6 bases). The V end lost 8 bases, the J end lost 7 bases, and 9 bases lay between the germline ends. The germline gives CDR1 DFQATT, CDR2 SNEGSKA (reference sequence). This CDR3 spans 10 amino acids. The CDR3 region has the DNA TGCAGTCACGGACAGAATGAGCAGTTCTTC. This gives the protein CSHGQNEQFF.

The CDR3 coding sequence is TGCAGTGCCGGGGAGACCACTGAAGCTTTCTTT. This encodes CSAGETTEAFF. The chain links TRBV20-1 to TRBJ1-1; D not resolved. Germline-derived CDR1 and CDR2 are DFQATT and SNEGSKA (reference sequence). V was trimmed by 6 bases and J by 4 bases, leaving 9 bases between them. The CDR3 contains 11 residues.

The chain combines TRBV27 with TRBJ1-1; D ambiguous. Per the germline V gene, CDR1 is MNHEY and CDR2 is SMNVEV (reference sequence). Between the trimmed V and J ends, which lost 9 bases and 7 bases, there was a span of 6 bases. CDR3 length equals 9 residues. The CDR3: CARDYEAFF. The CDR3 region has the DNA TGTGCCAGGGACTATGAAGCTTTCTTT.

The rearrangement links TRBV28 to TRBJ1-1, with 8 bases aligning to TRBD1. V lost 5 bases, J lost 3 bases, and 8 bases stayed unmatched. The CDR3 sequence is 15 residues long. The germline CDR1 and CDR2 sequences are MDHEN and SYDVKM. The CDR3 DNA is TGTGCCAGCAGTCCCCGGGACAGGTGGGACACTGAAGCTTTCTTT. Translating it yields CASSPRDRWDTEAFF.

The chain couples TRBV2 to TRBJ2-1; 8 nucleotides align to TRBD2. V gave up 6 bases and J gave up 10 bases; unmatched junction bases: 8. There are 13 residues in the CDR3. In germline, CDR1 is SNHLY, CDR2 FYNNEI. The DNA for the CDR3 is TGTGCCAGCAGCGGGAGGGCTAGCGTAGAGCAGTTCTTC. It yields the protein CASSGRASVEQFF.

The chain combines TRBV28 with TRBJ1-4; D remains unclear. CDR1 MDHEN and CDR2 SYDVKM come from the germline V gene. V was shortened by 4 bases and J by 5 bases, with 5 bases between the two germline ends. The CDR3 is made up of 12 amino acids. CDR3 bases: TGTGCCAGCAGTTGGGAGAATGAAAAACTGTTTTTT. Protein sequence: CASSWENEKLFF.

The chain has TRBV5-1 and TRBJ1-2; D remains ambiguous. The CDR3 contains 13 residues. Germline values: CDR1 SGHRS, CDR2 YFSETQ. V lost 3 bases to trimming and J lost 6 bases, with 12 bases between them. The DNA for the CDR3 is TGCGCCAGCAGCTCCTCGGACGGGGATGGCTACACCTTC. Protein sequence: CASSSSDGDGYTF.

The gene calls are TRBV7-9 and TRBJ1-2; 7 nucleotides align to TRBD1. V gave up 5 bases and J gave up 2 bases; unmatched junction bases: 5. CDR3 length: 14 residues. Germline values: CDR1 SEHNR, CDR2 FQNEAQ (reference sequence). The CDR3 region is CASSTGQDNYGYTF. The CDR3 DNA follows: TGTGCCAGCAGCACCGGACAGGACAACTATGGCTACACCTTC.

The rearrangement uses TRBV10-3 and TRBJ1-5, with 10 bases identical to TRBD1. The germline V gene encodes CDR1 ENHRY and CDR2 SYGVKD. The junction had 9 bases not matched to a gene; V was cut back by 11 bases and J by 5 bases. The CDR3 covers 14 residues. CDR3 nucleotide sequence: TGTGCCTCTTCGGCGGGGACAGGGGATCAGCCCCAGCATTTT. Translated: CASSAGTGDQPQHF.

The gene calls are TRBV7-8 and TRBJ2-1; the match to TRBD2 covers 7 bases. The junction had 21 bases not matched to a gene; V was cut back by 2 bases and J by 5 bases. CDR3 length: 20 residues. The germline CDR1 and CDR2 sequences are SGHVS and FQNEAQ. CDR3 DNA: TGTGCCAGCAGCTTAAGTTGGTCCCGGCGGGAGAGAGGTACGGACAATGAGCAGTTCTTC. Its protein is CASSLSWSRRERGTDNEQFF.

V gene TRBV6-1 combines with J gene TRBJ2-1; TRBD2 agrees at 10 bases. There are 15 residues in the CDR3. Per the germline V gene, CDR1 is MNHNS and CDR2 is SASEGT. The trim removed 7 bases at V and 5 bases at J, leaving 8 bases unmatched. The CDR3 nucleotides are TGTGCCAGCAACCGAGCGGGAGGGTGGAACAATGAGCAGTTCTTC. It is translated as CASNRAGGWNNEQFF.

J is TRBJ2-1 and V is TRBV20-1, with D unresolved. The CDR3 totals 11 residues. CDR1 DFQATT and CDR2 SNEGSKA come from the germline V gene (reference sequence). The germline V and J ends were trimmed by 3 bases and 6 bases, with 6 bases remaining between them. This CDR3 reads CSASLSNEQFF. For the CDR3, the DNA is TGCAGTGCTAGCCTGTCCAATGAGCAGTTCTTC.

This CDR3 is CASSHSTPNYGYTF. The CDR3 coding sequence is TGTGCCAGCAGCCATTCGACACCTAACTATGGCTACACCTTC. V gene TRBV5-6 combines with J gene TRBJ1-2; D remains unclear. V lost 4 bases and J lost 0, with 10 bases in between. CDR1 is SGHDT and CDR2 is YYEEEE in the germline V gene. This CDR3 region has 14 residues.

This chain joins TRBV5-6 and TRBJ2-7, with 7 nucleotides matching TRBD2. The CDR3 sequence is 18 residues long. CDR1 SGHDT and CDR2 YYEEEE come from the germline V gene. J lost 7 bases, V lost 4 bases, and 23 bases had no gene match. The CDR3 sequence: CASSPLGLGGGEMWEQYF. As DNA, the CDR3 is TGTGCCAGCAGCCCATTGGGATTGGGGGGAGGGGAAATGTGGGAGCAGTACTTC.